This T cell receptor (beta chain) was captured in a study of early T cells in non-severe SARS-CoV-2 infection (dated by TCRdb to about 2021). Background for the entire study: Bulk RNA from unsorted whole blood was used for TCR sequencing, so alpha and beta chains could not be paired. Overall study outcomes, separate from this receptor: VDJdb matching was skewed toward anti-spike CD8 responses, so virus-specific expansions were likely underestimated and private and CD4 specificities were missed.

The library was built by means of 5' RACE. TCRdb names NextSeq 500 as the instrument used. The TCR library protocol attached unique molecular identifiers to individual cDNA molecules to correct for sequencing error and PCR bias. Both TCR alpha and beta chains were sequenced, and tight co-correlation was observed between alpha and beta sequence abundances in each sample. The original pipeline was this. Decombinator V4 was used to annotate the V gene, J gene and CDR3 of the TCR sequences. TCRs were defined as expanded if a significant change between any two time points was detected under a Poisson model with p below 0.0001. TCR abundances were normalised to the total number of TCRs sequenced per sample and were expressed as counts per million. MAIT TCRs were defined by TRAV1-2 paired with TRAJ12, TRAJ20 or TRAJ33, and iNKT TCRs by TRAV10 paired with TRAJ18. A search of VDJdb, accessed on 1 November 2021, was run for TCRs annotated to CMV, EBV and SARS-CoV-2, with TCRs annotated for multiple antigens excluded. The public reads were reprocessed in TCRdb via fastp at Q25 and MiXCR, keeping in-frame beta chains. Every entry covers one CDR3 protein and lists the most common genes and DNA from its rows. Here the V and J calls rest on TCRdb's processing, not on the authors' analysis. A total of about 33,000 distinct CDR3 sequences appear in this sample, roughly 4.5% of them only once. The ten largest make up 7.5% to 10% of the sample.

Set within a cohort of healthcare workers in London, UK, this nested case-control study involved weekly PCR testing of nasopharyngeal swabs along with blood sampling. Between 23 and 31 March 2020, the week of the UK lockdown, healthcare workers were enrolled and then followed up weekly for as long as 16 weeks. This clonotype has only a few counts. No cognate antigen has been identified for it. No much larger clone is present one base from it, and per-base qualities are unavailable. Taken from cysteine to phenylalanine, the CDR3 has 11 residues. Only CDR3 DNA remains: 33 bases, in frame from the first base. CDR1 and CDR2, per the germline V gene, are MNHNS and SASEGT. Cut back by 8 bases and 5 bases, the V and J ends lie 9 bases apart.

The chain employs TRBV6-1 and TRBJ1-2, with a weak D call of TRBD1 (6 bases match). Sequenced input: whole blood. The clonotype comes from an adult who was a healthcare worker with PCR-confirmed SARS-CoV-2 infection or an uninfected control (not recorded which). DNA sequence: TGTGCCAGCGGACAGACTTATGGCTACACCTTC. Its translation reads: CASGQTYGYTF.